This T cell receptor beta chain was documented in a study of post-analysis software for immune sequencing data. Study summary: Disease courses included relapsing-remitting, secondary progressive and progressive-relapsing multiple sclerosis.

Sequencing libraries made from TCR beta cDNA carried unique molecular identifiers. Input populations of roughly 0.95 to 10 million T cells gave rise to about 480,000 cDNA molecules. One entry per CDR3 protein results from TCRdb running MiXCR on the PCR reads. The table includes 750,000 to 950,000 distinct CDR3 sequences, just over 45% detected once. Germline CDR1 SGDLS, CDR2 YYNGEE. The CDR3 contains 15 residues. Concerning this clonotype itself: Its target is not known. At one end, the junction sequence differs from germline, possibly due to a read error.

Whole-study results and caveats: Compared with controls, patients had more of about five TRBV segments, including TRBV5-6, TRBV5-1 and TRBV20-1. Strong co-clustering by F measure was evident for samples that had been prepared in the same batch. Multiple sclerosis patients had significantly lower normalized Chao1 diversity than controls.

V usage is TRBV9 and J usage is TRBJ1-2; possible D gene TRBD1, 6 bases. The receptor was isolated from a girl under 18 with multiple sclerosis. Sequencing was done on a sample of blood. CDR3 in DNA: TGTGCCGGCAGCGTAGGCCTTGGCAGGGGCTATGGCTACACCTTC. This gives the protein CAGSVGLGRGYGYTF.